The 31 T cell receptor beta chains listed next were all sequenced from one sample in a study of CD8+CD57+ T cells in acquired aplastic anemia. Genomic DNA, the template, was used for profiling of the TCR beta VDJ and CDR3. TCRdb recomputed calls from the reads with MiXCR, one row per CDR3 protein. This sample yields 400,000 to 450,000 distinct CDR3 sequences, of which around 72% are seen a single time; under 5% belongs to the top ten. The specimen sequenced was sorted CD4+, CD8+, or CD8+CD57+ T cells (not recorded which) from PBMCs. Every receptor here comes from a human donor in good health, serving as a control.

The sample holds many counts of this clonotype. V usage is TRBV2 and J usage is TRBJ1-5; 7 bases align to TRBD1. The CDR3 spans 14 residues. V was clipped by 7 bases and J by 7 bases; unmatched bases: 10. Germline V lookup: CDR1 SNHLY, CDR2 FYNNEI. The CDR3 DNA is TGTGCCAGCACCCTGGACAGGCGGGGACAGCCCCAGCATTTT. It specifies CASTLDRRGQPQHF.

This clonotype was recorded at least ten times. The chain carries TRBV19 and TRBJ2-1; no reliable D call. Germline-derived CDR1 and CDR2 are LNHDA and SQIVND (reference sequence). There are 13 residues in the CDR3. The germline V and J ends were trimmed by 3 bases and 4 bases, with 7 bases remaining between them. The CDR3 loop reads CASSIEGYNEQFF. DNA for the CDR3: TGTGCCAGTAGTATCGAAGGTTACAATGAGCAGTTCTTC.

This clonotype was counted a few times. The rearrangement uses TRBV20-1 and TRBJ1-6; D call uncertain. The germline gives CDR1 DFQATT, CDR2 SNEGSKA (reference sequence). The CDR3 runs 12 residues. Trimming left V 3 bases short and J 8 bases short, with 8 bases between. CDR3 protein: CSASGVDSPLHF. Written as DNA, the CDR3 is TGCAGTGCTAGTGGGGTGGATTCACCCCTCCACTTT.

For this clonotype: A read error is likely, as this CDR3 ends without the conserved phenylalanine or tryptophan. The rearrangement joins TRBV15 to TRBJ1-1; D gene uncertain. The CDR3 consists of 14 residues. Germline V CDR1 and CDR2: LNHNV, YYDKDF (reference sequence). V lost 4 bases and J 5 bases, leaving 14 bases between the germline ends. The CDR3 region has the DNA TGTGCCACCAGCAACGGTACAAGGATTACTGAAGCTTTCCAC. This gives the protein CATSNGTRITEAFH.

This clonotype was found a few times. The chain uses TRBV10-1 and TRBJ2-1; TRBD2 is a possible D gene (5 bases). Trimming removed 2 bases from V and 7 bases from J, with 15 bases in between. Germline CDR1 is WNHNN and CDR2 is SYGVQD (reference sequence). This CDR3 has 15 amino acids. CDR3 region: CASSEVGAVGNEQFF. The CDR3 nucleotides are TGCGCCAGCAGTGAGGTGGGAGCGGTGGGTAATGAGCAGTTCTTC.

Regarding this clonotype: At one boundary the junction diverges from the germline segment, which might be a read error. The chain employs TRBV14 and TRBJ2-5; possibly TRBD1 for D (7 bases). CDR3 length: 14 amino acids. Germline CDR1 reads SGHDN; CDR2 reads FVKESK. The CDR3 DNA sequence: TGTGCCAGCAGCCAAGAACACGCGGGACAGAGAGCTCACTTC. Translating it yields CASSQEHAGQRAHF.

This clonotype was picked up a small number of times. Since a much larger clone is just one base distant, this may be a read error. In DNA, the CDR3 is TGCGCCAGCAGCCAAGGTCCTGGGGACGAAGCTTTCTTT. Translating it yields CASSQGPGDEAFF. The chain is built from TRBV4-3 and TRBJ1-1; maybe TRBD1 (5 bases). V lost 1 base and J 8 bases, leaving 11 bases between the germline ends. CDR3 length: 13 residues. Germline-derived CDR1 and CDR2 are LGHNA and YSLEER.

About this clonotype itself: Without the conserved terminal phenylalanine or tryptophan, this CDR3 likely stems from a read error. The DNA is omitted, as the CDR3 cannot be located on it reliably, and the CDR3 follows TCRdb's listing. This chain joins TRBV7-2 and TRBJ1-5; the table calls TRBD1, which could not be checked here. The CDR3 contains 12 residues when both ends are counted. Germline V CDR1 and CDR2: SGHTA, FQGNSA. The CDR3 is CASTLRGQPQHS.

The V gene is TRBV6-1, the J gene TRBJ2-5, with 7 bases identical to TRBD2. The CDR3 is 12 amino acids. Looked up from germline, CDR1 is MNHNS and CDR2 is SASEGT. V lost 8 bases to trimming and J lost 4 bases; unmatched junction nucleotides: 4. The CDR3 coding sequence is TGTGCCAGCGGGGGGGGGACAGAGACCCAGTACTTC. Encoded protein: CASGGGTETQYF.

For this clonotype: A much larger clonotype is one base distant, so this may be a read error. The CDR3 coding sequence is TGTGCCAGCAGTCCCCAACTAGCGGGGGCCCAAGAGGCCCAGTACTTC. Translating gives CASSPQLAGAQEAQYF. The chain combines TRBV7-7 with TRBJ2-5, with TRBD2 matching 11 bases. Germline-derived CDR1 and CDR2 are SSHAT and FNYEAQ (reference sequence). The CDR3 sequence is 16 residues long.

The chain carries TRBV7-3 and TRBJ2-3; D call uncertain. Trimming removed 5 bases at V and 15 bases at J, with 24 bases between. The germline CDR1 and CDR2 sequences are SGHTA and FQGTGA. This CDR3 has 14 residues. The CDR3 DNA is TGTGCCAGCAGCCCGGCAGGAGCAACTAATAAAAAATATTTT. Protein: CASSPAGATNKKYF.

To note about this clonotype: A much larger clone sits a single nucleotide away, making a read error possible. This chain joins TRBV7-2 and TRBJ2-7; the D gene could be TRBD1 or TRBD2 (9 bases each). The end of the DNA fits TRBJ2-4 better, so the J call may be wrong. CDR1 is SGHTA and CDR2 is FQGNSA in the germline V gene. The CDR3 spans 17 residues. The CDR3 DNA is TGTGCCAGCAGCTCAGCGGGGGGACAGGGAGCCAAAAACATTCAGTACTTC. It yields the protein CASSSAGGQGAKNIQYF.

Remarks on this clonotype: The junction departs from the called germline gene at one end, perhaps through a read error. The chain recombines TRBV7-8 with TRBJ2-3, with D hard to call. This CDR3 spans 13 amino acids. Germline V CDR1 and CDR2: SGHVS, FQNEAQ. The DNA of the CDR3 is TGTGCCAGCAGCCTGACCCCGGCCGATGAGCCGCAGTTT. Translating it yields CASSLTPADEPQF.

The DNA for the CDR3 is TGTGCCAGCAGTGAATATGGTGATGGCTCTGAAGCTTTCTTT. The encoded protein is CASSEYGDGSEAFF. The rearrangement links TRBV2 to TRBJ1-1; D ambiguous. V lost 2 bases, J lost 6 bases, and 13 bases lay in between. The CDR3 extends over 14 amino acids. CDR1 and CDR2 (germline): SNHLY, FYNNEI.

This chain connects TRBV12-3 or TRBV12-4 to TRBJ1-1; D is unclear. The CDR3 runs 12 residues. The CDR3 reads CASGRGYAEAFF. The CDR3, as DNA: TGTGCTAGCGGTAGAGGTTACGCTGAAGCTTTCTTT.

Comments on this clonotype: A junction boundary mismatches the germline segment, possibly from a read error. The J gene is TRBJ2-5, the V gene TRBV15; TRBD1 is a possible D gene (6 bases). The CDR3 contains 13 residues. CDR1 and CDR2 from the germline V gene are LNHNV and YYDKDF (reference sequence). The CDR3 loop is CATSGQSNEPQHF. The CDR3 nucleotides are TGTGCCACCAGCGGACAGAGCAATGAGCCCCAGCACTTC.

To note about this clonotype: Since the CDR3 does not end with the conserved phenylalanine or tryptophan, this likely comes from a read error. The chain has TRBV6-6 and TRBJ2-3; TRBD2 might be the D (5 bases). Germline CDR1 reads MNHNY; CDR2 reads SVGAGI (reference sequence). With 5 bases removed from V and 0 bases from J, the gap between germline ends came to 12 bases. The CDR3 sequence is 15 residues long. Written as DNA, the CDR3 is TGTGCCAGCAGTCACGGGGTACCTAGCACAGATACGCAGTATTCT. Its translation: CASSHGVPSTDTQYS.

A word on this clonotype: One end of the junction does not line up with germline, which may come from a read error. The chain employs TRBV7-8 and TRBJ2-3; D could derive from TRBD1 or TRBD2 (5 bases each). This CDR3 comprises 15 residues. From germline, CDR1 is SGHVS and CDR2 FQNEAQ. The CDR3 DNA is TGTGCCAGCTGCTTAGGCCATTACCGGGGCGAGAAGCACTATTTT. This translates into CASCLGHYRGEKHYF.

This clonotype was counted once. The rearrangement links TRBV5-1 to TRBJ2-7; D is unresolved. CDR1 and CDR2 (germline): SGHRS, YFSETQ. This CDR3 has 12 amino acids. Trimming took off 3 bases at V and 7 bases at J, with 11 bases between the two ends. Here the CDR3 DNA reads TGCGCCAGCAGCTCTTTTACCTTGGAGCAGTACTTC. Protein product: CASSSFTLEQYF. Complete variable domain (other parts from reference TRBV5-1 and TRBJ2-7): KAGVTQTPRYLIKTRGQQVTLSCSPISGHRSVSWYQQTPGQGLQFLFEYFSETQRNKGNFPGRFSGRQFSNSRSEMNVSTLELGDSALYLCASSSFTLEQYFGPGTRLTVT.

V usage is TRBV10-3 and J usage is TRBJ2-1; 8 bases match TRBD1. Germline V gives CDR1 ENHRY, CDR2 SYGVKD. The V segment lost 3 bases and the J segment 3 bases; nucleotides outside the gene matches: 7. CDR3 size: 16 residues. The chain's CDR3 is CAISDSGGTGYNEQFF. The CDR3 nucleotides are TGTGCCATCAGTGATTCGGGTGGGACAGGCTACAATGAGCAGTTCTTC.

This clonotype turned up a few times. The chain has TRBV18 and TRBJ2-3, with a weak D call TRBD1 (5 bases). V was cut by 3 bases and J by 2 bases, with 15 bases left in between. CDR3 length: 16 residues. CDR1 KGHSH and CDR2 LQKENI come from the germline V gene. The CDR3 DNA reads TGTGCCAGCTCACCCCCCTCCAGGGCCAACACAGATACGCAGTATTTT. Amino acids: CASSPPSRANTDTQYF.

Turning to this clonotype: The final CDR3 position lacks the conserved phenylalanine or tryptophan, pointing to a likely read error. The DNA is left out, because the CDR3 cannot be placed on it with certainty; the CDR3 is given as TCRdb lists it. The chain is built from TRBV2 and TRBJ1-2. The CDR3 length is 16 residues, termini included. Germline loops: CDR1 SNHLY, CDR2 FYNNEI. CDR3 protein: CASSDMTQKSPLHFGN.

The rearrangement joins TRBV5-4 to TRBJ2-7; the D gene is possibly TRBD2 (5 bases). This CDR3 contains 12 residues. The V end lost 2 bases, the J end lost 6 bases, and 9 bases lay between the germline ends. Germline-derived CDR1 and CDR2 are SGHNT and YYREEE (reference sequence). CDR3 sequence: CASSFPGGEQYF. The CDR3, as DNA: TGTGCCAGCAGCTTCCCAGGAGGCGAGCAGTACTTC.

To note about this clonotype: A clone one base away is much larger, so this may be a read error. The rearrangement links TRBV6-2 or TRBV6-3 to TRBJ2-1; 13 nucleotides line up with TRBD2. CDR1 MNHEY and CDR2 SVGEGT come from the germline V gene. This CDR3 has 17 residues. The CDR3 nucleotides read TGTGTCAGCAGTTACTCTGGACTAGCGGGGGTTTACAATGAGCAGTTCTTC. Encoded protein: CVSSYSGLAGVYNEQFF.

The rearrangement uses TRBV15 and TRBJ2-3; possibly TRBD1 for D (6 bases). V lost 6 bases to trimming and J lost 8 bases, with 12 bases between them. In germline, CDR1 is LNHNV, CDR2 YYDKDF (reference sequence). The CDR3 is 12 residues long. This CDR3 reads CATSATGPTQYF. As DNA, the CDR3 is TGTGCCACCAGTGCCACAGGGCCTACGCAGTATTTT.

For the CDR3, the DNA is TGTGCCAGTGGACGACAGGGGCCAACCCACAGATACGAGCAGTACTTC. Amino acids: CASGRQGPTHRYEQYF. The rearrangement links TRBV19 to TRBJ2-7, with 8 bases that match TRBD1. CDR1 is LNHDA, CDR2 SQIVND, per germline (reference sequence). This CDR3 region has 16 residues. The trim removed 8 bases at V and 4 bases at J, leaving 16 bases unmatched.

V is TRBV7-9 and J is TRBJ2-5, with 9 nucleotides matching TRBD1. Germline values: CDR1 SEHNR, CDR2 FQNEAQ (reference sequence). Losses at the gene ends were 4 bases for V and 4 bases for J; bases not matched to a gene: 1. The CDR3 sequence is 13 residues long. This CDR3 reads CASSWGQGETQYF. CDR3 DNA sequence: TGTGCCAGCAGCTGGGGACAGGGAGAGACCCAGTACTTC.

CDR3 nucleotide sequence: TGCAGTGCTAGAAGGGACGCAAAGACCTATTCACCCCTCCACTTT. Residues: CSARRDAKTYSPLHF. The rearrangement joins TRBV20-1 to TRBJ1-6; the D gene is possibly TRBD1 (5 bases). Germline V gene data show CDR1 as DFQATT and CDR2 as SNEGSKA (reference sequence). V gave up 2 bases and J gave up 8 bases, with 16 bases separating them. This CDR3 has 15 residues.

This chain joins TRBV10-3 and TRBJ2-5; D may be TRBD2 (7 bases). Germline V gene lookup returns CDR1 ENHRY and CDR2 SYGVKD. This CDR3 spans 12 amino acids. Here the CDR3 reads CGGTRGGETQYF. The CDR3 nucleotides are TGTGGGGGGACGAGGGGGGGGGAGACCCAGTACTTC.

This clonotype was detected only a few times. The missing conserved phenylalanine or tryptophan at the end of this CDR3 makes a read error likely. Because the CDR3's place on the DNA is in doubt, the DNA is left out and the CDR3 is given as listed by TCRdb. The CDR3 here is CASSLATSG. This chain joins TRBV7-2 and TRBJ1-6. A total of 9 residues make up the CDR3, ends included. Germline V lookup: CDR1 SGHTA, CDR2 FQGNSA.

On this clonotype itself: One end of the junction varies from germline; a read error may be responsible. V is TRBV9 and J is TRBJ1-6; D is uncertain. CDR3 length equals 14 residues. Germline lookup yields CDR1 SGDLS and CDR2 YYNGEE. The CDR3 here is CASSRDMNTEAFYF. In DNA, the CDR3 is TGTGCCAGCAGCAGAGACATGAACACTGAAGCCTTCTACTTT.